The subject of this entry is one T cell receptor (beta chain). No antigen is known for it. Other DNA sequences from this sample encode an identical CDR3 as well. V trimming: 5 bases; J trimming: 5 bases; junction bases outside the gene matches: 7. The CDR3 sequence is 15 residues long. In germline, CDR1 is SGDLS, CDR2 YYNGEE. Researchers ran the PCR with 60 Vbeta and 13 Jbeta primers. Profiled with immunoSEQ multiplex PCR; TCRdb holds only in-frame clones, not every one. This sample has about 99,000 clones, with over 60% found just once. This sample stems from a study of cytomegalovirus exposure and HLA in healthy donors. Across the whole study: Out of approximately 170 million T cells, an earlier analysis found 117 million unique TCR beta sequences in total. Findings of the study overall: Reports indicate that TCR beta sequences accurately predicted the HLA-A and HLA-B alleles of most subjects.

This TCR was sampled from a man aged 60 to 69 in good health and CMV-seropositive. The sequencing input was PBMCs. V gene TRBV9 combines with J gene TRBJ2-1; 10 bases match TRBD2. The CDR3 protein is CASSASGGVDNEQFF. Here the CDR3 DNA reads TGTGCCAGCAGTGCTAGCGGGGGAGTCGACAATGAGCAGTTCTTC.